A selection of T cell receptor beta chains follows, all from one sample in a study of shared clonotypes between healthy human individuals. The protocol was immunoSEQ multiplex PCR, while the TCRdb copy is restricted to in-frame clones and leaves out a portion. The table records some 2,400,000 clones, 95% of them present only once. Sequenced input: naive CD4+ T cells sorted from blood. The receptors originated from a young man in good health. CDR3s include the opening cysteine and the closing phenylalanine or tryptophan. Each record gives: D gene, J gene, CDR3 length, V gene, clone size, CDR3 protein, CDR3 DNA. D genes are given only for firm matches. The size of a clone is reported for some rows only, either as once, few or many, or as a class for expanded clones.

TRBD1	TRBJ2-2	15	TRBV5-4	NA	CASSFPQGASGELFF	TGTGCCAGCAGCTTTCCACAGGGGGCATCCGGGGAGCTGTTTTTT
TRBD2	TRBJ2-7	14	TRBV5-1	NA	CASSLSGISYEQYF	TGCGCCAGCAGCTTGAGCGGGATCTCCTACGAGCAGTACTTC
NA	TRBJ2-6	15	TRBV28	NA	CASSLGYSGANVLTF	TGTGCCAGCAGTTTAGGGTACTCTGGGGCCAACGTCCTGACTTTC
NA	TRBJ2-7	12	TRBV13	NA	CASSLAIGEQYF	TGTGCCAGCAGCTTAGCTATAGGCGAGCAGTACTTC
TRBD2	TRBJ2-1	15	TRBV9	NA	CASSVGAGDSNEQFF	TGTGCCAGCAGCGTAGGAGCGGGAGACAGCAATGAGCAGTTCTTC
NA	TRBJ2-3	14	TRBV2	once	CASRTRVSTDTQYF	TGTGCCAGCAGAACGAGGGTGAGCACAGATACGCAGTATTTT
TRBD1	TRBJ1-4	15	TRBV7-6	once	CASSERDRSNEKLFF	TGTGCCAGCAGCGAACGGGACAGGTCTAATGAAAAACTGTTTTTT
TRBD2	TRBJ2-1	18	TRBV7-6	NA	CASSLGGRVKGGYNEQFF	TGTGCCAGCAGCTTAGGCGGGAGGGTTAAAGGGGGATACAATGAGCAGTTCTTC
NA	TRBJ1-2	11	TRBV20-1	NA	CSASGLGGYTF	TGCAGTGCTAGCGGGTTGGGTGGCTACACCTTC
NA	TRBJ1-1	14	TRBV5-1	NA	CASSMQGLDTEAFF	TGCGCCAGCAGCATGCAGGGGCTCGACACTGAAGCTTTCTTT
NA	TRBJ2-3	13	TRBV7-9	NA	CASSLWETDTQYF	TGTGCCAGCAGCTTATGGGAAACAGATACGCAGTATTTT
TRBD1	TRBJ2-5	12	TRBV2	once	CASGDRAETQYF	TGTGCCAGCGGAGACAGGGCCGAGACCCAGTACTTC
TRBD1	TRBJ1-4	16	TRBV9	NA	CASSVGQGEGNEKLFF	TGTGCCAGCAGCGTAGGACAGGGGGAGGGAAATGAAAAACTGTTTTTT
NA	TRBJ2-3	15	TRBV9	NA	CASSVGRGPPDTQYF	TGTGCCAGCAGCGTAGGGAGGGGCCCCCCAGATACGCAGTATTTT
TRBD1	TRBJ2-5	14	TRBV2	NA	CASRRTGAQETQYF	TGTGCCAGCAGGCGGACAGGGGCACAAGAGACCCAGTACTTC
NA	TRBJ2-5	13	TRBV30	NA	CAWSGGPRETQYF	TGTGCCTGGAGCGGGGGGCCCCGAGAGACCCAGTACTTC
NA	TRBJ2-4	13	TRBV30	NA	CAWTQGAKNIQYF	TGTGCCTGGACGCAGGGAGCCAAAAACATTCAGTACTTC
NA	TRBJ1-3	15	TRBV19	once	CASSTDRKRGNTIYF	TGTGCCAGTAGTACTGACAGGAAGCGTGGAAACACCATATATTTT
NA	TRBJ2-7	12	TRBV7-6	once	CASSPDRHEQYF	TGTGCCAGCAGCCCCGACCGCCACGAGCAGTACTTC
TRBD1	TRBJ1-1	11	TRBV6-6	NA	CASSRDREAFF	TGTGCCAGCAGCCGGGACAGGGAAGCTTTCTTT
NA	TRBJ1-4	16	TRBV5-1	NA	CASSLGGSATNEKLFF	TGCGCCAGCAGCTTGGGAGGGTCTGCAACTAATGAAAAACTGTTTTTT
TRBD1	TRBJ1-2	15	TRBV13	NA	CASSLKLQGAYGYTF	TGTGCCAGCAGCTTAAAGTTACAGGGGGCGTATGGCTACACCTTC
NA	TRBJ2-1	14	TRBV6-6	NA	CASSYASTYNEQFF	TGTGCCAGCAGTTACGCGAGTACCTACAATGAGCAGTTCTTC
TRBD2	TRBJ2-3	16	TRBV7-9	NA	CASSFGTSGGTDTQYF	TGTGCCAGCAGCTTTGGGACTAGCGGGGGCACAGATACGCAGTATTTT
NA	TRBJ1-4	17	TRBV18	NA	CASSPPDSLATNEKLFF	TGTGCCAGCTCACCACCGGACAGCTTAGCAACTAATGAAAAACTGTTTTTT
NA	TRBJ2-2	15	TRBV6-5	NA	CASRPRPVNTGELFF	TGTGCCAGTCGGCCCAGGCCCGTGAACACCGGGGAGCTGTTTTTT
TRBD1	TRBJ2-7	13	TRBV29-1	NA	CSVQGQYTYEQYF	TGCAGCGTCCAGGGACAGTACACCTACGAGCAGTACTTC
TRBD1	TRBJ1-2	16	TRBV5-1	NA	CASRPTGTVSSDGYTF	TGCGCCAGCAGGCCAACCGGGACAGTTTCCTCCGATGGCTACACCTTC
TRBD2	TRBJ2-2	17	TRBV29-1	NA	CSVVLTSGSGGTGELFF	TGCAGCGTTGTTCTCACTAGCGGGAGTGGCGGGACCGGGGAGCTGTTTTTT
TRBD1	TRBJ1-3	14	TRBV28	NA	CASRGQGPGNTIYF	TGTGCCAGCAGGGGACAGGGCCCTGGAAACACCATATATTTT
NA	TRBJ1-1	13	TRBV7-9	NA	CAGLGGENTEAFF	TGTGCCGGCCTGGGAGGGGAAAACACTGAAGCTTTCTTT
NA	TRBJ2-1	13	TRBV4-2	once	CASSQGLYNEQFF	TGTGCCAGCAGCCAAGGTCTTTACAATGAGCAGTTCTTC
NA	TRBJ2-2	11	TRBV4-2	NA	CASSQEGELFF	TGTGCCAGCAGCCAAGAAGGGGAGCTGTTTTTT
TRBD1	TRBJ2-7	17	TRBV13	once	CASSLGARQGSSYEQYF	TGTGCCAGCAGCTTAGGAGCCCGACAGGGGAGCTCCTACGAGCAGTACTTC
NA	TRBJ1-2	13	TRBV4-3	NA	CASSQTQGYGYTF	TGCGCCAGCAGCCAAACTCAGGGCTATGGCTACACCTTC
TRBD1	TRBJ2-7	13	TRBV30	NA	CAWIRDSTYEQYF	TGTGCCTGGATCCGGGACAGTACCTACGAGCAGTACTTC
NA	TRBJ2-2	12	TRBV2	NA	CASSDGPGELFF	TGTGCCAGCAGTGACGGCCCCGGGGAGCTGTTTTTT
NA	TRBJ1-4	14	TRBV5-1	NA	CASSLEATNEKLFF	TGCGCCAGCAGCTTGGAGGCAACTAATGAAAAACTGTTTTTT
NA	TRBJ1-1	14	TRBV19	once	CASRPVDLNTEAFF	TGTGCCAGTCGCCCTGTAGACCTGAACACTGAAGCTTTCTTT
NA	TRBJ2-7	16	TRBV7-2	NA	CASSSPVIRGGYEQYF	TGTGCCAGCAGCTCCCCCGTAATCAGGGGGGGGTACGAGCAGTACTTC
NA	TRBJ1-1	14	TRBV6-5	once	CASLPMGYSVEAFF	TGTGCCAGCCTCCCCATGGGGTATTCGGTGGAAGCTTTCTTT
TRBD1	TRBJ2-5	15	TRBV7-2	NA	CASTSQGVGTETQYF	TGTGCCAGCACGTCCCAGGGGGTCGGAACAGAGACCCAGTACTTC
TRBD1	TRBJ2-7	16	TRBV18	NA	CASSSGGQGRFYEQYF	TGTGCCAGCTCATCAGGAGGACAGGGGAGATTCTACGAGCAGTACTTC
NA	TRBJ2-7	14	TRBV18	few	CASSPPNYSYEQYF	TGTGCCAGCTCACCACCGAACTACTCCTACGAGCAGTACTTC
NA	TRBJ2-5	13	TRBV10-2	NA	CASSESPDQTQYF	TGCGCCAGCAGTGAGTCGCCCGACCAGACCCAGTACTTC
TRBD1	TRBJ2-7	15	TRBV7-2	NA	CASRLGQGAYYEQYF	TGTGCCAGCAGACTAGGACAGGGAGCTTACTACGAGCAGTACTTC
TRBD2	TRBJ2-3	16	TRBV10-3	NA	CAISDPRLAGSDTQYF	TGTGCCATCAGTGATCCTCGACTAGCGGGATCAGATACGCAGTATTTT